This T cell receptor beta chain was sequenced during a study of CD8 T cells in ankylosing spondylitis. Using quantitative 5'-RACE with molecular barcodes, the authors made TCR beta libraries. Each CDR3 protein is one row after TCRdb ran MiXCR on the 5' RACE reads. The sample records under 300,000 distinct CDR3 sequences, about 10% being singletons. General observations from the study: Several of the motif variants were reported before in synovial fluid and blood from reactive arthritis.

Comment on this clonotype: As yet, its antigen is unknown.

The sample taken for sequencing was blood, either unsorted or a sorted T cell fraction (not recorded which). The clonotype was recovered from a male donor with ankylosing spondylitis or in good health (not recorded which).

CDR3 sequence reads: CASSFLNEQFF. CDR3 DNA: TGTGCCAGCAGTTTTCTTAATGAGCAGTTCTTC. The chain recombines TRBV28 with TRBJ2-1; D is uncertain. The CDR3 has 11 amino acids. Germline V lookup: CDR1 MDHEN, CDR2 SYDVKM. V dropped 3 bases and J dropped 7 bases, with 4 bases sitting between them. Full variable domain (missing parts from reference TRBV28 and TRBJ2-1): DVKVTQSSRYLVKRTGEKVFLECVQDMDHENMFWYRQDPGLGLRLIYFSYDVKMKEKGDIPEGYSVSREKKERFSLILESASTNQTSMYLCASSFLNEQFFGPGTRLTVL.